This T cell receptor (beta chain) is drawn from a study of cytomegalovirus exposure and HLA in healthy donors (dated by TCRdb to 2015 to 2018). For the study in its entirety: According to a later analysis, the approximately 120 validation repertoires were produced on the same platform as the 666 repertoires of the first cohort. The study aimed to test whether signatures of past pathogen exposure could be identified by cataloging public T cell receptors. The study combined high-throughput TCR immunosequencing, statistical association of individual TCRs with disease status, and machine learning to predict cytomegalovirus infection status. Along with the approximately 700-subject first cohort, a separate validation cohort of over 90 different subjects was used. Study-wide conclusions, independent of this receptor: Most TCR sequences were seen in very few donors, while some public TCRs were found in many individuals. In the study, around 150 TCR beta chains were listed as associated with cytomegalovirus. The authors suggested that the approach could potentially be generalized to other disease states and immunological phenotypes. In both the original and validation cohorts, the classifier was reported to diagnose cytomegalovirus status with high specificity and sensitivity. In vitro tests confirmed that a few of the cytomegalovirus-associated TCR beta chains recognize cytomegalovirus antigens. All 120 or so repertoires were used to score co-occurrence in the validation cohort in a later analysis, because that analysis had no HLA typing for the cohort. Of the cluster scores, roughly 93% were above 0 in a later analysis, which found that TCRs clustered in the first cohort also tended to co-occur in the roughly 130 validation repertoires.

Looking up the germline V gene yields CDR1 SQVTM and CDR2 ANQGSEA. The CDR3 has 12 amino acids, counting the end cysteine and phenylalanine. Only the CDR3 portion is preserved as DNA: 36 bases, with reading frame beginning at the first base. Relative to germline, V is 6 bases shorter and J is 6 bases shorter, with 15 bases between their ends. Separate from the approximately 700-subject first cohort, the validation cohort of more than 90 subjects was the group to which the donors belonged. To note about this clone: No cognate antigen has been identified for it. No much larger clone is present one base from it, and per-base qualities are unavailable.

Library creation used the immunoSEQ multiplex PCR assay. The source study handled its data this way. A statistical classification framework was developed to diagnose cytomegalovirus status using the catalog of TCR beta chain sequences. TCRdb holds this immuneACCESS table with in-frame rearrangements only. Some clones are missing; in checked studies, unresolved V genes explain under half, and the rest has no known cause. For V, J and clone size, that table is used; D and trimming come from the DNA. The sample has 260,000 or so clones on record, 88% of them singletons. Around 0.92% of the sample comes from the top ten.

Material: PBMCs. The sequence derives from a young woman in good health and CMV-seronegative. The chain is assembled from TRBV29-1 and TRBJ2-7, and TRBD1 may be the D gene, going by 6 matching bases. The CDR3 here reads CSVGARVSEQYF. DNA sequence: TGCAGCGTGGGGGCCAGGGTCAGCGAGCAGTACTTC.